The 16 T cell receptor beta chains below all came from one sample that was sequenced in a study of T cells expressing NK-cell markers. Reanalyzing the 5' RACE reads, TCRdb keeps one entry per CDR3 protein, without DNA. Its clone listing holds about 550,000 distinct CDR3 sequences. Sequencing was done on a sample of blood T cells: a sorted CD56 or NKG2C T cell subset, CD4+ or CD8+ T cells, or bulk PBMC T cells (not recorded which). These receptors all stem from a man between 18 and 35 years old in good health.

This CDR3 reads CASSLNRADAEAFF. The chain is built from TRBV5-1 and TRBJ1-1; as DNA is missing, the TRBD1 call by TCRdb cannot be tested. This CDR3 comprises 14 residues. CDR1 is SGHRS and CDR2 is YFSETQ in the germline V gene.

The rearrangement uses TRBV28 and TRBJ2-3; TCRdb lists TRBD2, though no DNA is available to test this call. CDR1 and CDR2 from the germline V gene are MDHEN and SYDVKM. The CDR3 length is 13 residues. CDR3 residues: CASRGGHTDTQYF.

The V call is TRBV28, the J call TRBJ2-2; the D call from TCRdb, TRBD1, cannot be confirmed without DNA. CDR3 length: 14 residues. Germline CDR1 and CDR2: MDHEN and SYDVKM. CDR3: CASRDTTNTGELFF. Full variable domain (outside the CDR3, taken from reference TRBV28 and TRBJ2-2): DVKVTQSSRYLVKRTGEKVFLECVQDMDHENMFWYRQDPGLGLRLIYFSYDVKMKEKGDIPEGYSVSREKKERFSLILESASTNQTSMYLCASRDTTNTGELFFGEGSRLTVL.

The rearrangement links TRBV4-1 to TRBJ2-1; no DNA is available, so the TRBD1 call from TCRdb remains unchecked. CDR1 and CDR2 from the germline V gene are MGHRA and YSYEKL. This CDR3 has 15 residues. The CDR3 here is CASSQVMGETDEQFF.

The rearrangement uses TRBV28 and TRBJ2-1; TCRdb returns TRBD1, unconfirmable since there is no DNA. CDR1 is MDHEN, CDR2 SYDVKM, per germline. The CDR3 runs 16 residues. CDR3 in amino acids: CASSIRPGQGLNEQFF.

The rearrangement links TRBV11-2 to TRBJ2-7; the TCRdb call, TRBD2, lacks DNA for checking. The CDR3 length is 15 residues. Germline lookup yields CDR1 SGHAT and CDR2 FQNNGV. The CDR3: CASRPGLAVSYEQYF.

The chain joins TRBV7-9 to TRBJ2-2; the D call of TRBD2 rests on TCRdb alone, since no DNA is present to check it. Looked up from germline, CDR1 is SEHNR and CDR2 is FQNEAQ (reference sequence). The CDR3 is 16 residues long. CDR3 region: CASSKLAGGVTGELFF.

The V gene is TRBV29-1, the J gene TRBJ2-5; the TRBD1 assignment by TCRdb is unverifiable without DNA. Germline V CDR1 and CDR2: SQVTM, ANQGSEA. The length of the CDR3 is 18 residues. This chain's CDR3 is CSVETLSLRGGGRETQYF.

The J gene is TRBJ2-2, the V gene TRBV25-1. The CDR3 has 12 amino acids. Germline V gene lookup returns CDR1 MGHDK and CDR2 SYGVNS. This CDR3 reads CASSRLGGELFF. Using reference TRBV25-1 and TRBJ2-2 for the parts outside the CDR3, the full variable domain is EADIYQTPRYLVIGTGKKITLECSQTMGHDKMYWYQQDPGMELHLIHYSYGVNSTEKGDLSSESTVSRIRTEHFPLTLESARPSHTSQYLCASSRLGGELFFGEGSRLTVL.

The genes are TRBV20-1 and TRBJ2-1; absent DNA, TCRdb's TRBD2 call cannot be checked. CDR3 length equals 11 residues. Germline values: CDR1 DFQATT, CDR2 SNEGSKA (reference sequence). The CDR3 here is CSVPTSVGEFF.

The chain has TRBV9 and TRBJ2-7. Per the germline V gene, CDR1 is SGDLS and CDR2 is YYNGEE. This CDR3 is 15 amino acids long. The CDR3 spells CASSVGRGRFYEQYF.

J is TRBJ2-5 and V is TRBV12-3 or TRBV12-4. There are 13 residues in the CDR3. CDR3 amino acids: CASSLDRIETQYF.

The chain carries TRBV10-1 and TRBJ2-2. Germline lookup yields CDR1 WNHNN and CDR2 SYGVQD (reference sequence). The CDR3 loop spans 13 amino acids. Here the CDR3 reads CASSDSLTGELFF.

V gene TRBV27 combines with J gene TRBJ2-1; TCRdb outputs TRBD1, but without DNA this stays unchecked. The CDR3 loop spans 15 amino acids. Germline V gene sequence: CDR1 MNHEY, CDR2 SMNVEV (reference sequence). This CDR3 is CASRKTRTEGTEQFF.

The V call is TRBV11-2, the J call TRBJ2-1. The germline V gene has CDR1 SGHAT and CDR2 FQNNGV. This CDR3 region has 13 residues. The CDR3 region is CASQVNVYNEQFF.

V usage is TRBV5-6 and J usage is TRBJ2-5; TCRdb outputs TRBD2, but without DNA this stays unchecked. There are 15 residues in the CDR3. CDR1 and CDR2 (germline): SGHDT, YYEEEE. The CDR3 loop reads CASRPGLAVQETQYF.